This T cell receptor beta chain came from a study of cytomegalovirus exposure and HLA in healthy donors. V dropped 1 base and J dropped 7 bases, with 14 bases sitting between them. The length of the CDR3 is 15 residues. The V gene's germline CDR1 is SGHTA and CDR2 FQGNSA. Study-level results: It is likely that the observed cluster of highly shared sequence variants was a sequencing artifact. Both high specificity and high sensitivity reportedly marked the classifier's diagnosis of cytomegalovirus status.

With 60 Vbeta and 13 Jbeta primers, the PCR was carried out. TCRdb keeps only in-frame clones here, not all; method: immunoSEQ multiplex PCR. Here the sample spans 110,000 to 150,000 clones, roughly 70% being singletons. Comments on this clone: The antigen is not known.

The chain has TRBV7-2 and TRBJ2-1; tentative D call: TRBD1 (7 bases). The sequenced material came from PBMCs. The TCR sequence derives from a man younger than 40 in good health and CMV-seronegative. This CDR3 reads CASSLGPGGQNEQFF. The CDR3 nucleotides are TGTGCCAGCAGCTTAGGACCCGGGGGACAGAATGAGCAGTTCTTC.